The entry below gives a single TCR beta chain sequence along with its context. These data come from a study of monozygotic twins with inflammatory bowel disease. TCRdb re-called the 5' RACE reads; one entry per CDR3 protein, DNA not given. Recorded for this sample: approximately 400,000 distinct CDR3 sequences. The specimen was blood. This clonotype was sampled from a human donor with ulcerative colitis or Crohn's disease, or a healthy co-twin of an affected twin (not recorded which).

The CDR3 reads CASSLEASGRASQFF. The gene calls are TRBV5-1 and TRBJ2-1; no DNA is available, so the TRBD2 call from TCRdb remains unchecked. Germline V gene lookup returns CDR1 SGHRS and CDR2 YFSETQ. This CDR3 comprises 15 residues.